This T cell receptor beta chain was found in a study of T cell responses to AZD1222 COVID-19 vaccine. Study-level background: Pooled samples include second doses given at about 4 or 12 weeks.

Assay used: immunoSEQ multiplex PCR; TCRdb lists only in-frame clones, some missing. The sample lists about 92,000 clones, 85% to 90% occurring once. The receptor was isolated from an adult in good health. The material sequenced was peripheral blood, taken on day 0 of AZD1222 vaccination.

CDR3 DNA: TGTGCCAGCAGCCAGGAGGGTACGGGGGCTAAAGGCTACACCTTC. Translation gives CASSQEGTGAKGYTF. The V gene is TRBV4-2, the J gene TRBJ1-2, with a weak D call TRBD1 (6 bases). With 3 bases removed from V and 8 bases from J, the gap between germline ends came to 19 bases. This CDR3 is built from 15 residues. The germline CDR1 and CDR2 sequences are LGHNA and YNFKEQ.